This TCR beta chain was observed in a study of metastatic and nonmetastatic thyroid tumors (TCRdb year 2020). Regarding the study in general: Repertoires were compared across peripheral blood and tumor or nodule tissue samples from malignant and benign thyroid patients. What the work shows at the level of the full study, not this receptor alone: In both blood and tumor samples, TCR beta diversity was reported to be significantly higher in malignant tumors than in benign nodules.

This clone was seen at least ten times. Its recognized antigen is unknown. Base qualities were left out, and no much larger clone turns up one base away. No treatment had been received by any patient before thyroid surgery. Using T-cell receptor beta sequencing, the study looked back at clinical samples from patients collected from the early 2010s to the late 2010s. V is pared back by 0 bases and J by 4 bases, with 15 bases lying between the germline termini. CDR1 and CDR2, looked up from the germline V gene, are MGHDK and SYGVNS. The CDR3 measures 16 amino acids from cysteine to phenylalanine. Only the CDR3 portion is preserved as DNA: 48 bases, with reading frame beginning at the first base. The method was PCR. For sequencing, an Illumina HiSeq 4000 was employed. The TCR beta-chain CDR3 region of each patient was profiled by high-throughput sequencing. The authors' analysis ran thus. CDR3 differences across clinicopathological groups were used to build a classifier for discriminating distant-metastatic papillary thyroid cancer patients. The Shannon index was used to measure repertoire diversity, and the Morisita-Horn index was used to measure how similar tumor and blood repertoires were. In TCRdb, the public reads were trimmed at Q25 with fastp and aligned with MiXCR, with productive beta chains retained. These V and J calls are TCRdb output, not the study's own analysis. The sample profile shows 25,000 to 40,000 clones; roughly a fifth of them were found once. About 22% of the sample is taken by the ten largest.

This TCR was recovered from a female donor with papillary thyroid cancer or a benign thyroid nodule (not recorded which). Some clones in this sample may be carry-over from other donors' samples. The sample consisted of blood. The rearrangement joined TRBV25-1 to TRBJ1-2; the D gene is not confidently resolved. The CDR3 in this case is CASSEYGGPPPYGYTF. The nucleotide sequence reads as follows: TGTGCCAGCAGTGAATATGGCGGCCCGCCCCCCTATGGCTACACCTTC.